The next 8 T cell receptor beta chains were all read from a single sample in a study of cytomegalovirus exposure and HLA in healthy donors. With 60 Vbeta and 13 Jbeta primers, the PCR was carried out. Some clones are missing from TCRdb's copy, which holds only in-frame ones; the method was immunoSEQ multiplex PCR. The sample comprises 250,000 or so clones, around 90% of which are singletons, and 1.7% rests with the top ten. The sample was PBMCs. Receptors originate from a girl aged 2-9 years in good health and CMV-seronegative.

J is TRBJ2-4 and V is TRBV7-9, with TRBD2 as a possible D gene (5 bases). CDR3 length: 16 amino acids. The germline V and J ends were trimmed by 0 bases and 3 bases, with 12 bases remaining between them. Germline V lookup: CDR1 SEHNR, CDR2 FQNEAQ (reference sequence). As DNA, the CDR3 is TGTGCCAGCAGCTTAGCGGAGATTGGAGGCAAAAACATTCAGTACTTC. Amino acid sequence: CASSLAEIGGKNIQYF.

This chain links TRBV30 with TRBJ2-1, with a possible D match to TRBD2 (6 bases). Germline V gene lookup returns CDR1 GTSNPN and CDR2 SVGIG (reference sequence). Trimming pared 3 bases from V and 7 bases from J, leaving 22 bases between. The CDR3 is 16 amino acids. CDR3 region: CAWSARPGLPQNEQFF. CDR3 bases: TGTGCCTGGAGCGCCCGCCCGGGACTCCCCCAAAATGAGCAGTTCTTC.

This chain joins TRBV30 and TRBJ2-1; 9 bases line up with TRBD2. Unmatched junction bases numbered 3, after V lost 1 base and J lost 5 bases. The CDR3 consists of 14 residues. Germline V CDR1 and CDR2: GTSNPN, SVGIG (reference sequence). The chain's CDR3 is CAWSGLAVNNEQFF. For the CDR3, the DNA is TGTGCCTGGAGTGGACTAGCGGTGAACAATGAGCAGTTCTTC.

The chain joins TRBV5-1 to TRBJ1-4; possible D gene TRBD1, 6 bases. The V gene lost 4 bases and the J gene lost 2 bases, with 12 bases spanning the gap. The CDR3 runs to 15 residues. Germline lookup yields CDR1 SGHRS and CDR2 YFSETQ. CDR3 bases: TGCGCCAGCAGCGAATATAGGGGGACTAATGAAAAACTGTTTTTT. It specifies CASSEYRGTNEKLFF.

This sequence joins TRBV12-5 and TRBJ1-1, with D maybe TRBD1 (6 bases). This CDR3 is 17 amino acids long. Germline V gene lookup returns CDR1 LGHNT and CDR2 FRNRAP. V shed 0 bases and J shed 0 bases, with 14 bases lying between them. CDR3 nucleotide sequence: TGTGCTAGTGGTTTGGTACCCAAGGACAGCATGAACACTGAAGCTTTCTTT. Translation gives CASGLVPKDSMNTEAFF.

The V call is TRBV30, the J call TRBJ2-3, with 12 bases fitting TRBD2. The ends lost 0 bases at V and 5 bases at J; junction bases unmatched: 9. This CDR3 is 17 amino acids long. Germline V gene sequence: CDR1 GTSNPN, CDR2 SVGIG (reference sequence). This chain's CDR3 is CAWSVLPLAGGGDTQYF. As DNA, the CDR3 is TGTGCCTGGAGTGTACTCCCACTAGCGGGGGGTGGAGATACGCAGTATTTT.

This CDR3 is CASSVSGNPETQYF. The CDR3 DNA reads as TGTGCCAGCAGCGTATCGGGTAATCCAGAGACCCAGTACTTC. The V call is TRBV9, the J call TRBJ2-5; D uncertain. Trimming left V 1 base short and J 4 bases short, with 11 bases between. The CDR3 sequence is 14 residues long. CDR1 and CDR2 (germline): SGDLS, YYNGEE.

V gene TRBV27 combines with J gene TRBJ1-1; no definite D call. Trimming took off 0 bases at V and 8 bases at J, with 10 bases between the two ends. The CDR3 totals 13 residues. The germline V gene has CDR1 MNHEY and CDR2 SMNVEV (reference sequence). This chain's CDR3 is CASSLSGPGEAFF. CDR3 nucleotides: TGTGCCAGCAGTTTATCCGGACCGGGGGAAGCTTTCTTT.